The entry that follows covers one TCR beta chain sequence. The table lists this clone with a count of one. Its antigen is unknown. No much larger clone exists at a distance of one base, and base qualities are not known. Using the immunoSEQ assay, TCRB CDR3 regions were amplified from 1.5 to 2 micrograms of genomic DNA, or from all available DNA when less than that was on hand. The multiplex PCR employed 60 forward primers targeting TCR V beta segments and 13 reverse primers targeting J beta segments. To estimate the number of reads per starting template, synthetic control templates were added to each sample at limiting dilution. The Illumina HiSeq System generated sequencing reads of 87 bp. The study's processing was this. PCR and sequencing errors were removed by merging closely related sequences with a nearest neighbor algorithm. TCR overlap was measured as the percentage of unique tumor TCR beta sequences that were also present in the peripheral blood of the same patient. What TCRdb holds here is the immuneACCESS table cut down to in-frame rearrangements. Part of the clones is not present; checked against another copy, under half of the missing clones reflect an unresolved V gene, and the others are unexplained. Clone size and the V and J calls come from that table; the DNA yielded D and trimming. This sample is represented by about 100,000 clones; around three quarters of them were singletons. The leading ten clones occupy under 7% of the sample.

The sample comes from a study of glioma-infiltrating T cells after dendritic cell vaccination (dated by TCRdb to the mid-2010s). Background for the entire study: A cohort of 15 glioblastoma patients from Phase I and II dendritic cell vaccination trials was included, of whom 9 were newly diagnosed and 6 had recurrent disease. To make the vaccine, monocyte-derived dendritic cells were cultured for under eight days with IL-4 and GM-CSF and then pulsed overnight with autologous tumor lysate. Three intradermal dendritic cell vaccine injections were administered to patients at biweekly intervals in the arm below the axilla. Between about 2002 and 2012, the patients were given dendritic cell vaccination pulsed with autologous tumor lysate. In glioblastoma patients vaccinated with dendritic cells, deep sequencing of TCR beta CDR3 regions served to measure tumor-infiltrating lymphocyte content and to compare repertoires between tumor and blood. TCR sequencing metrics, including TIL content and tumor-blood repertoire overlap, were correlated with survival after dendritic cell vaccination. The paper's findings and limits, for the study overall: After dendritic cell vaccination, a higher estimated pretreatment TIL content predicted longer time to progression and longer overall survival. The three-group TCR overlap response model was described as speculative and requiring prospective validation. No direct relationship between TCR clonality and survival was found, suggesting that a diverse polyclonal response may matter. The cohort was small and heterogeneous, few patients had complete blood and tumor sets, and even fewer had initial-recurrent tumor pairs.

To be selected, patients needed enough residual fresh-frozen tumor tissue and more than two years of available survival data. An isocitrate dehydrogenase mutation was not carried by any of the glioblastoma patients, although molecular status was otherwise variable. PBMC collection took place before vaccination, two weeks after the third vaccination, and at tumor progression if progression occurred. Genomic DNA was extracted with the Qiagen DNeasy Blood extraction Kit. The sequencing used blood, collected before dendritic cell vaccination. This clonotype was obtained from a human donor with glioblastoma.

DNA sequence: TGTGCCAGCAGCTTAACCGGCGGGGGGGCCTACAATGAGCAGTTCTTC. The translation is CASSLTGGGAYNEQFF. Here the chain combines TRBV7-2 and TRBJ2-1, with 9 central nucleotides matching TRBD2. Taken from cysteine to phenylalanine, the CDR3 has 16 residues. Kept here is only the CDR3 DNA, which spans 48 bases and is read in frame from base 1. Trimmed from V: 2 bases; trimmed from J: 2 bases; junction bases lacking a gene match: 4. The germline V gene supplies CDR1 SGHTA and CDR2 FQGNSA.